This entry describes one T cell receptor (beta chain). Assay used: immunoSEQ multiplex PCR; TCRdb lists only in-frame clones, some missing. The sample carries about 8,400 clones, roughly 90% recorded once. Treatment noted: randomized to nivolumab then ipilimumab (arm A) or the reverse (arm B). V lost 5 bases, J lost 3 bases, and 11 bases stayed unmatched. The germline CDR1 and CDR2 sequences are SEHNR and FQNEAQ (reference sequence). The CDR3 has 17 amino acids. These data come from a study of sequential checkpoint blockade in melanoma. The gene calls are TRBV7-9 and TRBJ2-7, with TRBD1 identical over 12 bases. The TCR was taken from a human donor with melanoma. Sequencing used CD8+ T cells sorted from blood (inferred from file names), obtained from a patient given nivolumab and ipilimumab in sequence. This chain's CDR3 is CASSPRDRGPSGYEQYF. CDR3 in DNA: TGTGCCAGCAGCCCCCGGGACAGGGGGCCATCTGGCTACGAGCAGTACTTC.